This T cell receptor beta chain was sequenced during a study of T cells of healthy individuals. The CDR3 runs to 15 residues. Per germline, CDR1 MRHNA and CDR2 SNTAGT. Trimming took 4 bases from V and 1 from J, leaving 13 bases between them. TCRdb analysed the 5' RACE reads with MiXCR anew, one entry per CDR3 protein. The sample yields 85,000 to 100,000 distinct CDR3 sequences, approximately 18% seen once. The receptor comes from a human donor in good health. This chain connects TRBV6-4 to TRBJ1-1; D might be TRBD1 (5 bases). The CDR3 DNA follows: TGTGCCAGCAGTGTCGCTTCCGGGGGGAACACTGAAGCTTTCTTT. This encodes CASSVASGGNTEAFF.